This TCR beta chain was retrieved from a study of cytomegalovirus exposure and HLA in healthy donors. Study-wide points: Sequencing likely produced, as an artifact, a cluster of highly shared sequence variants.

The PCR employed 60 Vbeta primers together with 13 Jbeta primers. The assay was immunoSEQ multiplex PCR, and TCRdb's table has in-frame clones only and misses some. Here the sample spans about 110,000 clones, roughly 75% being singletons. This clone was observed a handful of times. Its target is unknown. The V gene's germline CDR1 is MGHRA and CDR2 YSYEKL. The length of the CDR3 is 15 residues. Unmatched junction bases numbered 4, after V lost 3 bases and J lost 2 bases. Healthy bone marrow donors made up the donors. The chain recombines TRBV4-1 with TRBJ2-7; 10 positions agree with TRBD1. This TCR was recovered from a man aged 40-49 years in good health and CMV-seronegative. The source material was PBMCs. This chain's CDR3 is CASSQAGTGAYEQYF. The CDR3 DNA reads as TGCGCCAGCAGCCAGGCCGGGACAGGGGCCTACGAGCAGTACTTC.